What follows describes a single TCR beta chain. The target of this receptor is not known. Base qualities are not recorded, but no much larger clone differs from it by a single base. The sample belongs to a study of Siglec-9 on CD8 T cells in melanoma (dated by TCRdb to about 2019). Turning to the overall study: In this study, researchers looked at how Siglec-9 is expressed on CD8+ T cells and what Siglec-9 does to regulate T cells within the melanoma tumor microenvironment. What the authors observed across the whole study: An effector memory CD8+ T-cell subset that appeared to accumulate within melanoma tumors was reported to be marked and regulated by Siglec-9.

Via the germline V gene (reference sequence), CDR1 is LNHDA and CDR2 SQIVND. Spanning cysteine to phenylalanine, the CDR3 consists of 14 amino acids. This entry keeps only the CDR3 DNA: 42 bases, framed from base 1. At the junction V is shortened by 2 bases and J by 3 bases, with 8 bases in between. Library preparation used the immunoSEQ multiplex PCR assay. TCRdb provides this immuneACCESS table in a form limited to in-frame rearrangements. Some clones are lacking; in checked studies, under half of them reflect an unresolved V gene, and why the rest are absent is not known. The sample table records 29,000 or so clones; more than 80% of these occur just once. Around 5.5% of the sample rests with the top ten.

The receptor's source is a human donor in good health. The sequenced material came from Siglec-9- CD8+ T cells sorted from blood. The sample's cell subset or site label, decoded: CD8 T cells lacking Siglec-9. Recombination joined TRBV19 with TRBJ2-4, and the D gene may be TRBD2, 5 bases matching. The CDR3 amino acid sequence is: CASSIWTDKNIQYF. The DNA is TGTGCCAGTAGTATATGGACTGACAAAAACATTCAGTACTTC.